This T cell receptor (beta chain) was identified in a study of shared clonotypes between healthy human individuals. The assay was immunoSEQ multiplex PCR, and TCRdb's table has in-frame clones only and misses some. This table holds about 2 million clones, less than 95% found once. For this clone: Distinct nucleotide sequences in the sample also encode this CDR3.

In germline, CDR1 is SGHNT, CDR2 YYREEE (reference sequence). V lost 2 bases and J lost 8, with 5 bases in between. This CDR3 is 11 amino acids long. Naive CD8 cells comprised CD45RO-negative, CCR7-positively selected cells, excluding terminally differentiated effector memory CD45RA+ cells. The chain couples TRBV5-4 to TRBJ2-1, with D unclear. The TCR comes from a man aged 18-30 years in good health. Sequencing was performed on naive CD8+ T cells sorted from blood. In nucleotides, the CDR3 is TGTGCCAGCAGCTTTGGGTATGAGCAGTTCTTC. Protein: CASSFGYEQFF.